This is a list of T cell receptor beta chains from one sample in a study of shared clonotypes between healthy human individuals. Libraries were prepared by immunoSEQ multiplex PCR; TCRdb keeps only in-frame clonotypes and omits some of them. Among 760,000 or so clones listed, about 96% were seen once. The sample comprised naive CD8+ T cells sorted from blood. Receptors originate from a man aged 25-45 years in good health. The CDR3 runs from the conserved cysteine through the conserved F or W. D genes are given only for firm matches. The listing skips clone size in some rows; elsewhere it reads once, few, many or a size class.

CASSIILAGELFF | TGTGCCAGTAGTATAATACTCGCCGGGGAGCTGTTTTTT | TRBJ2-2 | TRBV19 | NA | NA
CASSKDGNSGANVLTF | TGTGCCAGCAGTAAGGACGGAAACTCTGGGGCCAACGTCCTGACTTTC | TRBJ2-6 | TRBV28 | NA | NA
CASSLGLAGGPNEQFF | TGTGCCAGCAGCTTGGGACTAGCGGGAGGGCCGAATGAGCAGTTCTTC | TRBJ2-1 | TRBV5-6 | TRBD2 | NA
CASSYLEGTETQYF | TGTGCCAGCAGTTACTTGGAGGGGACGGAGACCCAGTACTTC | TRBJ2-5 | TRBV28 | NA | NA
CASSPSRGIPGANVLTF | TGTGCCAGCTCACCATCTCGGGGAATCCCTGGGGCCAACGTCCTGACTTTC | TRBJ2-6 | TRBV18 | NA | NA
CASSPGTSGNEQYF | TGTGCCAGCTCACCGGGGACTAGCGGGAACGAGCAGTACTTC | TRBJ2-7 | TRBV18 | TRBD2 | NA
CASSQELGMWGSGANVLTF | TGCGCCAGCAGCCAAGAATTGGGCATGTGGGGGTCTGGGGCCAACGTCCTGACTTTC | TRBJ2-6 | TRBV4-1 | NA | NA
CASSVGGGSEQYF | TGTGCCAGCAGCGTAGGTGGCGGGAGCGAGCAGTACTTC | TRBJ2-7 | TRBV9 | TRBD2 | NA
CASSLGYGGDEKLFF | TGTGCCAGCAGCTTGGGCTACGGTGGAGATGAAAAACTGTTTTTT | TRBJ1-4 | TRBV5-6 | NA | NA
CASSLIGAYEQYF | TGTGCCAGCAGCTTGATAGGGGCCTACGAGCAGTACTTC | TRBJ2-7 | TRBV5-6 | NA | once
CASSSPLRDEQYF | TGTGCCAGCAGCTCACCCCTCAGAGACGAGCAGTACTTC | TRBJ2-7 | TRBV7-9 | NA | NA
CASSLDSTEQYF | TGTGCCAGCAGCTTAGATTCCACCGAGCAGTACTTC | TRBJ2-7 | TRBV7-9 | NA | once
CASQGADGYTF | TGTGCCAGCCAGGGGGCAGATGGCTACACCTTC | TRBJ1-2 | TRBV2 | TRBD1 | NA
CASSQNPLADSSYNEQFF | TGTGCCAGCAGCCAAAACCCTTTGGCAGACAGCTCCTACAATGAGCAGTTCTTC | TRBJ2-1 | TRBV4-2 | NA | once
CASSQVPGLAEAFF | TGTGCCAGCAGCCAAGTCCCGGGACTGGCTGAAGCTTTCTTT | TRBJ1-1 | TRBV14 | NA | NA
CASSDRDRDIIEAFF | TGTGCCAGCAGCGACCGGGACAGGGATATAATTGAAGCTTTCTTT | TRBJ1-1 | TRBV5-4 | TRBD1 | once
CASSKAVSYQGAVAYGYTF | TGTGCCAGCAGCAAAGCGGTTTCCTATCAGGGGGCGGTCGCCTATGGCTACACCTTC | TRBJ1-2 | TRBV21-1 | NA | NA
CASSYASAETGELFF | TGTGCCAGCAGCTACGCATCGGCCGAAACCGGGGAGCTGTTTTTT | TRBJ2-2 | TRBV7-9 | NA | NA
CASSWTREATDTQYF | TGTGCCAGCAGTTGGACCCGGGAAGCAACAGATACGCAGTATTTT | TRBJ2-3 | TRBV2 | NA | NA
CASSPEYRNTEAFF | TGTGCCAGCAGCCCCGAGTACAGGAACACTGAAGCTTTCTTT | TRBJ1-1 | TRBV9 | NA | NA
CASSLEQGGPEAFF | TGTGCCAGCAGCTTAGAACAGGGCGGTCCTGAAGCTTTCTTT | TRBJ1-1 | TRBV7-3 | NA | NA
CASSLEAAGSYLHTEAFF | TGCGCCAGCAGCTTGGAAGCGGCAGGTTCCTATCTGCACACTGAAGCTTTCTTT | TRBJ1-1 | TRBV5-1 | NA | NA
CASSHAETQYF | TGTGCCAGCAGCCACGCGGAGACCCAGTACTTC | TRBJ2-5 | TRBV7-9 | NA | NA
CSAIGDRAYEQYF | TGCAGCGCCATCGGGGACAGGGCCTACGAGCAGTACTTC | TRBJ2-7 | TRBV29-1 | TRBD1 | NA
CASSGGDTGELFF | TGTGCCAGCAGCGGCGGGGACACCGGGGAGCTGTTTTTT | TRBJ2-2 | TRBV9 | NA | NA
CASSESGLVGYTF | TGTGCCAGCAGTGAATCAGGGTTAGTTGGCTACACCTTC | TRBJ1-2 | TRBV2 | NA | once
CASSALSAETYEQYF | TGTGCCAGCAGCGCGCTATCAGCGGAGACCTACGAGCAGTACTTC | TRBJ2-7 | TRBV9 | NA | NA
CASSSAPPGTSPQHF | TGTGCCAGCAGTTCCGCTCCGCCCGGGACTTCGCCCCAGCATTTT | TRBJ1-5 | TRBV6-6 | NA | NA
CASSPTPPGLASHEQYF | TGTGCCAGCAGCCCCACGCCACCGGGACTAGCGTCCCACGAGCAGTACTTC | TRBJ2-7 | TRBV11-2 | TRBD2 | NA
CASSSWDTTDTQYF | TGTGCCAGCAGCTCTTGGGACACCACAGATACGCAGTATTTT | TRBJ2-3 | TRBV5-6 | NA | NA
CASSPRHTLNTEAFF | TGTGCCAGCAGCCCCCGACACACACTGAACACTGAAGCTTTCTTT | TRBJ1-1 | TRBV7-3 | NA | NA
CASSLDGTSSYNEQFF | TGTGCCAGCAGCTTAGATGGGACTAGCTCCTACAATGAGCAGTTCTTC | TRBJ2-1 | TRBV7-3 | TRBD2 | NA
CASSETLPNTEAFF | TGTGCCAGCAGTGAGACGCTCCCGAACACTGAAGCTTTCTTT | TRBJ1-1 | TRBV6-1 | NA | NA
CASSPRDRVQETQYF | TGTGCCAGCAGCCCCCGGGACAGGGTCCAAGAGACCCAGTACTTC | TRBJ2-5 | TRBV7-8 | TRBD1 | NA
CASSPRARDRTHGYTF | TGTGCCAGCAGCCCGCGTGCCCGGGACAGGACTCATGGCTACACCTTC | TRBJ1-2 | TRBV7-6 | TRBD1 | NA
CASAILATLSTDTQYF | TGTGCCAGCGCCATACTAGCTACCTTATCCACAGATACGCAGTATTTT | TRBJ2-3 | TRBV27 | NA | NA
CASSVGQGGDIQYF | TGTGCCAGCAGCGTAGGTCAAGGGGGAGACATTCAGTACTTC | TRBJ2-4 | TRBV5-6 | NA | NA
CASSEFAEQGAYGYTF | TGTGCCAGCAGTGAATTTGCGGAACAGGGGGCGTATGGCTACACCTTC | TRBJ1-2 | TRBV6-1 | TRBD1 | NA
CASSFGPMLDRTAGAAYEQYF | TGTGCCAGCAGCTTTGGGCCTATGTTGGACAGGACAGCGGGAGCTGCCTACGAGCAGTACTTC | TRBJ2-7 | TRBV7-6 | NA | NA
CASSGLNGASTQYF | TGTGCCAGCAGCGGTTTAAATGGGGCTTCGACCCAGTACTTC | TRBJ2-5 | TRBV9 | NA | NA
CASSSGTLDGNTEAFF | TGTGCCAGCAGCTCCGGGACTCTTGACGGGAACACTGAAGCTTTCTTT | TRBJ1-1 | TRBV13 | NA | NA
CAWSVPLRLAGGYDTQYF | TGTGCCTGGAGTGTACCCCTGCGACTAGCGGGAGGTTACGATACGCAGTATTTT | TRBJ2-3 | TRBV30 | TRBD2 | NA
CASGRGATEAFF | TGTGCCAGCGGCCGGGGGGCCACTGAAGCTTTCTTT | TRBJ1-1 | TRBV27 | NA | NA
CASTSFNEQFF | TGTGCCAGCACCTCTTTCAATGAGCAGTTCTTC | TRBJ2-1 | TRBV27 | NA | NA
CASSNEGRQGAYQPQHF | TGTGCCAGCAGCAATGAAGGACGGCAGGGGGCTTATCAGCCCCAGCATTTT | TRBJ1-5 | TRBV11-2 | TRBD1 | NA
CASTNRATNTEAFF | TGTGCCAGCACTAACCGGGCCACGAACACTGAAGCTTTCTTT | TRBJ1-1 | TRBV7-2 | NA | once
CASTFGTGNTGELFF | TGTGCCAGCACGTTCGGGACAGGGAACACCGGGGAGCTGTTTTTT | TRBJ2-2 | TRBV2 | TRBD1 | NA
CASSLTGEHYGYTF | TGTGCCAGCAGCTTGACAGGGGAGCACTATGGCTACACCTTC | TRBJ1-2 | TRBV7-9 | TRBD1 | once
CASSEEAGQTSYGYTF | TGTGCCAGCAGTGAAGAGGCGGGACAGACGTCCTATGGCTACACCTTC | TRBJ1-2 | TRBV2 | TRBD1 | NA